Here is one TCR beta chain with its context. The antigen remains unidentified. This entry belongs to a study of T cell responses to AZD1222 COVID-19 vaccine. Using immunoSEQ multiplex PCR, the repertoire was profiled, and TCRdb retains in-frame clones only, with some absent. Of 150,000 to 200,000 clones in the sample, roughly 93% were seen once. V was trimmed by 5 bases and J by 6 bases, leaving 14 bases between them. This CDR3 has 13 amino acids. CDR1 is SGHRS, CDR2 YFSETQ, per germline. Whole-study results and caveats: None of the repertoires were sampled until the peak T cell response had passed.

V is TRBV5-1 and J is TRBJ1-2; a possible D gene is TRBD1 (6 bases). Material: peripheral blood, obtained on day 0 of AZD1222 vaccination. The TCR comes from an adult in good health. The CDR3 coding sequence is TGCGCCAGCAGTGCGCCCGGGACAAATGGCTACACCTTC. It encodes CASSAPGTNGYTF. Variable domain in full (rest from reference TRBV5-1 and TRBJ1-2): KAGVTQTPRYLIKTRGQQVTLSCSPISGHRSVSWYQQTPGQGLQFLFEYFSETQRNKGNFPGRFSGRQFSNSRSEMNVSTLELGDSALYLCASSAPGTNGYTFGSGTRLTVV.